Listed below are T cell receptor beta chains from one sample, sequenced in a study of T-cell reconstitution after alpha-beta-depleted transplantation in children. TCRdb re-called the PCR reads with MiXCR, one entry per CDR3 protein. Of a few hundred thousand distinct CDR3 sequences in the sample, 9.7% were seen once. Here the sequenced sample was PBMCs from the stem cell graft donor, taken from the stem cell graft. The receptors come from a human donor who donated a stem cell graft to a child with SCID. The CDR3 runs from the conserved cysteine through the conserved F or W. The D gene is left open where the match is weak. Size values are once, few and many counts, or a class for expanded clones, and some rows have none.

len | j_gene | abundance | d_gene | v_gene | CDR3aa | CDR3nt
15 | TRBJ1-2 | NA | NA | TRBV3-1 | CACSQDHRASGGYTF | TGTGCCTGCAGCCAAGACCACAGGGCTAGTGGTGGCTACACCTTC
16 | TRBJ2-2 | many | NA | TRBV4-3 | CASSQGAGTTPGELFF | TGCGCCAGCAGCCAAGGGGCGGGTACGACCCCCGGGGAGCTGTTTTTT
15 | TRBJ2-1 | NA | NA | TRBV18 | CASSPPASSYNEQFF | TGTGCCAGCTCACCACCGGCCAGCTCCTACAATGAGCAGTTCTTC
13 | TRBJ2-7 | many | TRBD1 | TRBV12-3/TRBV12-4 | CASSQRQGYEQYF | TGTGCCAGCAGCCAGCGACAGGGCTACGAGCAGTACTTC
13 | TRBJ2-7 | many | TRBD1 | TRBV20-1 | CSAGQGRSGEQYF | TGCAGTGCAGGACAGGGGCGTTCGGGAGAGCAGTACTTC
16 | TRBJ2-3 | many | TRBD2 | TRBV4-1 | CASSQGSGVSTDTQYF | TGCGCCAGCAGCCAGGGGAGCGGGGTTAGCACAGATACGCAGTATTTT
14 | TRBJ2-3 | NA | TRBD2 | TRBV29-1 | CSVWRGGPTDTQYF | TGCAGCGTTTGGCGGGGGGGCCCCACAGATACGCAGTATTTT
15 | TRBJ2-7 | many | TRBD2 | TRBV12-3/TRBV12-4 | CASSYQGTSNYEQYF | TGTGCCAGCAGCTACCAGGGGACTAGCAACTACGAGCAGTACTTC
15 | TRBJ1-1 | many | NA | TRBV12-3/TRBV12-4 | CASSLLGREDTEAFF | TGTGCCAGCAGTTTGCTAGGCAGGGAGGACACTGAAGCTTTCTTT
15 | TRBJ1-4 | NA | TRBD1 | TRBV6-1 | CASSEPRGLGEKLFF | TGTGCCAGCAGTGAACCGAGGGGGCTCGGGGAAAAACTGTTTTTT
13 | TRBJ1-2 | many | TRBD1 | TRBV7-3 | CASSSTDRGGYTF | TGTGCCAGCAGCTCGACCGACAGGGGAGGCTACACCTTC
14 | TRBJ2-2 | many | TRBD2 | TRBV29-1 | CSVDAGGRTGELFF | TGCAGCGTTGACGCGGGGGGGCGGACCGGGGAGCTGTTTTTT